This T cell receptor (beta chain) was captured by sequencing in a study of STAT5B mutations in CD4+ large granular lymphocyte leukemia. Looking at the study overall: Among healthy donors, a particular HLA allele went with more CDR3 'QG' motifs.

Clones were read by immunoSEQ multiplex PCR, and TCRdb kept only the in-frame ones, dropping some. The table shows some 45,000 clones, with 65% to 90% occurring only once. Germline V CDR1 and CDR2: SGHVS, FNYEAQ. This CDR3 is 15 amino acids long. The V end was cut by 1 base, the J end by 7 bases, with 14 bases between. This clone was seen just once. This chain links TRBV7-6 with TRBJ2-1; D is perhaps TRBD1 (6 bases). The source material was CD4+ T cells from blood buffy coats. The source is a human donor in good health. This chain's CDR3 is CASSLDSGGWNEQFF. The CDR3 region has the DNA TGTGCCAGCAGCTTAGATTCTGGGGGCTGGAATGAGCAGTTCTTC.